This TCR beta chain stems from a study of blood T cell repertoires in COVID-19. Original methodology: Reference gene primer amplification gave estimated nucleated cell counts. Profiling relied on immunoSEQ multiplex PCR, and the TCRdb table lists in-frame clones only, not all of them. For V, J and clone size, that table is used; D and trimming come from the DNA. The data contain 55,000 or so clones, around 80% of them singletons. This CDR3 spans 13 amino acids. V lost 5 bases, J lost 7 bases, and 4 bases stayed unmatched. Germline CDR1 is SGHTA and CDR2 is FQGTGA. Seattle-derived patients entered the study during active infection and were followed longitudinally.

This TCR was recovered from a man aged 25 to 40 with COVID-19, enrolled during active disease. J is TRBJ2-1 and V is TRBV7-3, with TRBD1 identical over 8 bases. The sequenced material came from peripheral blood. For the CDR3, the DNA is TGTGCCAGCAGCCCGGACAGGGCTAATGAGCAGTTCTTC. This encodes CASSPDRANEQFF.